This T cell receptor (beta chain) was captured in a study of T cell repertoires in cytomegalovirus infection. TCRdb re-analysed the reads in MiXCR, keeping a single row per CDR3 protein. The sample lists fewer than 200,000 distinct CDR3 sequences; around 14% were seen once. The table lists this clonotype with a few counts. Trimming cost V 7 bases and J 4 bases; bases outside gene matches: 9. The CDR3 has 13 residues. Germline CDR1 is SQVTM and CDR2 is ANQGSEA. The sequence was obtained from a human donor in good health (CMV status not recorded). Some clones in this sample may be carry-over from other donors' samples. Sequenced material: PBMCs. The V and J genes are TRBV29-1 and TRBJ1-2, with TRBD1 matching over 7 bases. The CDR3 loop is CSAGQDRAYGYTF. The CDR3 DNA is TGCAGCGCTGGACAGGATAGGGCCTATGGCTACACCTTC.